This T cell receptor beta chain was recovered during a study of blood T cells in healthy people across ages. Study-wide findings and caveats: Higher diversity, along with more naive CD4+ cells, distinguished long-lived donors from aged donors.

V was clipped by 7 bases and J by 1 base; unmatched bases: 10. This CDR3 has 15 residues. CDR1 and CDR2 from the germline V gene are SGHRS and YFSETQ. A second PCR of roughly 7 to 11 cycles used a sample-barcoded 5' primer and a J-beta primer mix. TCRdb ran MiXCR on the 5' RACE reads and lists one entry per CDR3 protein. The repertoire holds around 1,700,000 distinct CDR3 sequences, with 28% as singletons. Remarks on this clonotype: The antigen is undetermined.

The people who gave samples were healthy Caucasians from Russia, aged roughly 6 to 90. Donors gave about 9.3 milliliters of peripheral blood apiece. Sequenced input: blood. This TCR was sampled from a woman aged 25 to 39 in good health. The chain recombines TRBV5-1 with TRBJ1-1, with 7 nucleotides matching TRBD1. CDR3 coding DNA: TGCGCCAGCCGGGGACAGCTTCATCAGAACACTGAAGCTTTCTTT. It yields the protein CASRGQLHQNTEAFF.